This T cell receptor (beta chain) is from a study of CD8+ T cells in alopecia areata. Study as a whole: The duration of tofacitinib was 6 to 18 months, with 6 months off drug afterward. Notes on the study in general: Lesional scalp exceeded normal scalp in clonality, especially in alopecia totalis/universalis.

Sequencing templates came from extracted RNA that was reverse transcribed into cDNA. Here immunoSEQ multiplex PCR was the method, and the copy in TCRdb shows in-frame clones only, minus some. The table records approximately 140,000 clones, over 45% of them present only once. Turning to this clone: Its antigen is as yet unknown.

The CDR3 consists of 13 residues. V lost 4 bases and J lost 5, with 14 bases in between. Germline lookup yields CDR1 SQVTM and CDR2 ANQGSEA. The V call is TRBV29-1, the J call TRBJ1-1; no clear D. The TCR was taken from a human donor with alopecia areata. Input material: CD4+ T cells sorted from blood. CDR3 residues: CSVGGHSLTEAFF. The DNA of the CDR3 is TGCAGCGTTGGCGGCCACAGCTTGACTGAAGCTTTCTTT. The variable domain in full, completed from reference TRBV29-1 and TRBJ1-1, reads SAVISQKPSRDICQRGTSLTIQCQVDSQVTMMFWYRQQPGQSLTLIATANQGSEATYESGFVIDKFPISRPNLTFSTLTVSNMSPEDSSIYLCSVGGHSLTEAFFGQGTRLTVV.